Each of the 7 T cell receptor beta chains below was sequenced from the same sample in a study of blood T cell repertoires in COVID-19. Generated by immunoSEQ multiplex PCR, the TCRdb table keeps only in-frame clones and is missing some. Of approximately 110,000 clones listed, roughly 79% are singletons. The sequencing sample was made of peripheral blood. All receptors come from a woman between 70 and 85 years old with acute or convalescent COVID-19.

V and J are TRBV5-6 and TRBJ2-5; TRBD2 aligns across 15 bases. Per germline, CDR1 SGHDT and CDR2 YYEEEE. The CDR3 length is 18 residues. V lost 4 bases to trimming and J lost 1 base; unmatched junction nucleotides: 8. The CDR3 DNA sequence: TGTGCCAGCAGCCTTGGACTAGCGGGAGGGAGAGGCCAAGAGACCCAGTACTTC. It yields the protein CASSLGLAGGRGQETQYF.

This clone was detected once. This chain connects TRBV30 to TRBJ1-4; D remains unclear. This CDR3 has 12 residues. Germline CDR1 is GTSNPN and CDR2 is SVGIG (reference sequence). V was clipped by 4 bases and J by 7 bases, with 10 bases between them. The DNA of the CDR3 is TGTGCCTGGATGGGAGGAGGTGAAAAACTGTTTTTT. This codes for CAWMGGGEKLFF. The whole variable domain, filled in from reference TRBV30 and TRBJ1-4, reads SQTIHQWPATLVQPVGSPLSLECTVEGTSNPNLYWYRQAAGRGLQLLFYSVGIGQISSEVPQNLSASRPQDRQFILSSKKLLLSDSGFYLCAWMGGGEKLFFGSGTQLSVL.

As DNA, the CDR3 is TGTGCCAGCAGTCCCGGACACCCATATAATTCACCCCTCCACTTT. This encodes CASSPGHPYNSPLHF. The rearrangement joins TRBV28 to TRBJ1-6; D is perhaps TRBD1 (5 bases). Germline CDR1 is MDHEN and CDR2 is SYDVKM. The V and J ends lost 5 bases and 4 bases respectively, with 12 bases between them. There are 15 residues in the CDR3.

The chain joins TRBV3-1 (or the pseudogene TRBV3-2) to TRBJ2-5; 10 bases line up with TRBD2. The CDR3 runs to 19 residues. Germline-derived CDR1 and CDR2 are LGHDT and YNNKEL (reference sequence). V lost 0 bases to trimming and J lost 0 bases; unmatched junction nucleotides: 10. The CDR3 nucleotides are TGTGCCAGCAGCCAAGAACCTAGCGGGGGACCCCTCTACCAAGAGACCCAGTACTTC. It translates to CASSQEPSGGPLYQETQYF.

The V call is TRBV7-9, the J call TRBJ1-5, with unresolved D. V was pared by 5 bases and J by 0 bases, with 11 bases between. The CDR3 runs 15 residues. CDR1 SEHNR and CDR2 FQNEAQ come from the germline V gene (reference sequence). CDR3 nucleotide sequence: TGTGCCAGCAGCCGCGGGGAGAATAGCAATCAGCCCCAGCATTTT. This sequence encodes CASSRGENSNQPQHF.

This clone was counted only a few times. The chain carries TRBV28 and TRBJ2-1, with D unclear. CDR1 is MDHEN and CDR2 is SYDVKM in the germline V gene. The V and J ends lost 3 bases and 1 base respectively, with 7 bases between them. CDR3 length: 14 amino acids. DNA of the CDR3: TGTGCCAGCAGTTTTGAGTTATCCTACAATGAGCAGTTCTTC. Translating it yields CASSFELSYNEQFF. Combining the CDR3 with reference TRBV28 and TRBJ2-1 gives the whole variable domain DVKVTQSSRYLVKRTGEKVFLECVQDMDHENMFWYRQDPGLGLRLIYFSYDVKMKEKGDIPEGYSVSREKKERFSLILESASTNQTSMYLCASSFELSYNEQFFGPGTRLTVL.

This clone was recorded a few times. The chain has TRBV9 and TRBJ1-1, with D tentatively TRBD1 (6 bases). CDR3 length: 13 residues. V lost 4 bases, J lost 10 bases, and 17 bases lay in between. CDR1 and CDR2 (germline): SGDLS, YYNGEE. CDR3: CASSSGGASGAFF. CDR3 DNA: TGTGCCAGCAGCTCGGGGGGGGCTTCGGGAGCTTTCTTT.